The text below deals with one TCR beta chain. V lost 4 bases and J lost 4; bases outside the gene matches: 11. Germline V gene data show CDR1 as SGHTA and CDR2 as FQGTGA. CDR3 length: 19 residues. The record originates from a study of blood T cell repertoires in COVID-19. Profiled with immunoSEQ multiplex PCR; TCRdb holds only in-frame clones, not every one. This repertoire shows almost 350,000 clones, approximately 91% found once; its top ten account for approximately 0.93%. Cohort assignment relied on participant-reported clinical history. Within 2 weeks before study entry, exposed participants met a COVID-19 case.

This clonotype originated in a woman under 40 who had been exposed to COVID-19. Sequenced sample: PBMCs or T cells enriched from blood (not recorded which). V usage is TRBV7-3 and J usage is TRBJ2-2, with TRBD2 matching 14 bases. Here the CDR3 DNA reads TGTGCCAGCAGCTACGGCCCCGGGACTAGCGGGAGAGTCACCGGGGAGCTGTTTTTT. It specifies CASSYGPGTSGRVTGELFF. Full variable domain (missing parts from reference TRBV7-3 and TRBJ2-2): GAGVSQTPSNKVTEKGKYVELRCDPISGHTALYWYRQSLGQGPEFLIYFQGTGAADDSGLPNDRFFAVRPEGSVSTLKIQRTERGDSAVYLCASSYGPGTSGRVTGELFFGEGSRLTVL.